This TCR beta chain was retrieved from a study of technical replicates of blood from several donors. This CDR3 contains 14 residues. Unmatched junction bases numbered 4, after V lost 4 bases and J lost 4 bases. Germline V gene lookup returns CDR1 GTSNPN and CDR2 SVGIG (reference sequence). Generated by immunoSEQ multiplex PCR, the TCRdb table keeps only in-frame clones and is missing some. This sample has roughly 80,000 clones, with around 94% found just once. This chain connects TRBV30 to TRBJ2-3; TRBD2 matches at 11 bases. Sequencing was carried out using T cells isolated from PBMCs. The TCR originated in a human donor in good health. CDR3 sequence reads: CAWISGRAADTQYF. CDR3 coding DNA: TGTGCCTGGATTAGCGGGAGGGCTGCAGATACGCAGTATTTT.